This TCR beta chain comes out of a study of glioma-infiltrating T cells. Germline V gene data show CDR1 as LGHDT and CDR2 as YNNKEL (reference sequence). The V gene lost 1 base and the J gene lost 0 bases, with 8 bases spanning the gap. The CDR3 consists of 15 residues. The iRepertoire nested amplicon-rescue multiplex PCR amplified TCR alpha and beta CDR3s from RNA. TCRdb passed the multiplex PCR reads through MiXCR, listing each CDR3 protein once. The sample has about 140,000 distinct CDR3 sequences, roughly two fifths seen once. The TCR was taken from a human donor with low-grade glioma or glioblastoma, undergoing nonglioma brain surgery, or in good health (not recorded which). The chain links TRBV3-1 to TRBJ2-3, with D maybe TRBD2 (6 bases). Sequences were obtained from glioma tissue, nonneoplastic brain tissue, or PBMCs (not recorded which). The CDR3 reads CASSQGLVSTDTQYF. In DNA form, the CDR3 reads TGTGCCAGCAGCCAAGGACTAGTAAGCACAGATACGCAGTATTTT.